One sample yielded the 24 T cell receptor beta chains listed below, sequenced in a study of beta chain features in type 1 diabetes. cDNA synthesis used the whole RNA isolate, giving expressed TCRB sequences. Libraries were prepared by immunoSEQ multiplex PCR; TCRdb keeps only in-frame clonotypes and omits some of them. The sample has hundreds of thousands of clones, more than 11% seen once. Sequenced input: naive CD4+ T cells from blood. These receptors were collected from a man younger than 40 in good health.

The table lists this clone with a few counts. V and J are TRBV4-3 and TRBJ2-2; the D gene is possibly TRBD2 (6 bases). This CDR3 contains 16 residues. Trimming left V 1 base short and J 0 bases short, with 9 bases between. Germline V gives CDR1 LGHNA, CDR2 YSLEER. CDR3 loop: CASSQATSPNTGELFF. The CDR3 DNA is TGCGCCAGCAGCCAAGCAACTAGCCCGAACACCGGGGAGCTGTTTTTT.

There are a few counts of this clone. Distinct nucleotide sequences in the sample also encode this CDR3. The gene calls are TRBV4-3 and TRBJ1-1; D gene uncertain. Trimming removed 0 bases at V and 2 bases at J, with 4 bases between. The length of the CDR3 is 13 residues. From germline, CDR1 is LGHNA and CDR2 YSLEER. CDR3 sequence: CASSQDRNTEAFF. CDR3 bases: TGCGCCAGCAGCCAAGACAGAAACACTGAAGCTTTCTTT.

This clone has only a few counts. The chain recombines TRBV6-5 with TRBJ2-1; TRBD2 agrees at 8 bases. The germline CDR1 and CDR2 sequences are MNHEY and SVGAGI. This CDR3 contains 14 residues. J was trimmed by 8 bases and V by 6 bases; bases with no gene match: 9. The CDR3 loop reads CASSRAAGVDEQFF. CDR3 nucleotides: TGTGCCAGCAGCCGGGCAGCGGGGGTCGATGAGCAGTTCTTC.

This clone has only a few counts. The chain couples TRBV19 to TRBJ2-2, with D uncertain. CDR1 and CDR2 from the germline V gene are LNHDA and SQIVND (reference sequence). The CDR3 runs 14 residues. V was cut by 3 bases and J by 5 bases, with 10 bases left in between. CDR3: CASSISPYTGELFF. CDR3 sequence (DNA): TGTGCCAGTAGTATTAGCCCATATACCGGGGAGCTGTTTTTT.

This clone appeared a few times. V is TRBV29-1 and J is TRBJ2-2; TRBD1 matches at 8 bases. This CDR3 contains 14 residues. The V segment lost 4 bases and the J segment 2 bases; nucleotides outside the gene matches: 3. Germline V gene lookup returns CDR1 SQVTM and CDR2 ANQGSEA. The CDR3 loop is CSVGDRGNTGELFF. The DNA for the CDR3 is TGCAGCGTTGGAGACAGGGGAAACACCGGGGAGCTGTTTTTT.

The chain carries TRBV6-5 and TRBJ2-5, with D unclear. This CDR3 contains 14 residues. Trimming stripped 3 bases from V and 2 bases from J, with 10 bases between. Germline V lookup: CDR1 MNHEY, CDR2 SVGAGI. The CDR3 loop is CASSYWRKQETQYF. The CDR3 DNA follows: TGTGCCAGCAGTTATTGGCGAAAACAAGAGACCCAGTACTTC.

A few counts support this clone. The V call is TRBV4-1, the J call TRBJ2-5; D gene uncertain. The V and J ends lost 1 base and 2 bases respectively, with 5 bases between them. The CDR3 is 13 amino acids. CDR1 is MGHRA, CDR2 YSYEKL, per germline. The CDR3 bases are TGCGCCAGCAGCCAAGGGGTTCAAGAGACCCAGTACTTC. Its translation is CASSQGVQETQYF.

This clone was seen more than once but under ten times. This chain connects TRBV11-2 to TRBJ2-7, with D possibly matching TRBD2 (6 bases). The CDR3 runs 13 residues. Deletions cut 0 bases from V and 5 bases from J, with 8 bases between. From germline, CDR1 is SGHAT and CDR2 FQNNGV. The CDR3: CASSLDRTNEQYF. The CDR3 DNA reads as TGTGCCAGCAGCTTAGACAGGACTAACGAGCAGTACTTC.

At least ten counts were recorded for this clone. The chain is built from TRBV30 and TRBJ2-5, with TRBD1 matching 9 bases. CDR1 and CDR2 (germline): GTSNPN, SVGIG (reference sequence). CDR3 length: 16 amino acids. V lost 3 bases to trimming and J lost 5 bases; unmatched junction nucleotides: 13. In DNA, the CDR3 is TGTGCCTGGAGCCGGGACAGGGCCCTACTGAGGGAGACCCAGTACTTC. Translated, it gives CAWSRDRALLRETQYF. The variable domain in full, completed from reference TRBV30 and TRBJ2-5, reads SQTIHQWPATLVQPVGSPLSLECTVEGTSNPNLYWYRQAAGRGLQLLFYSVGIGQISSEVPQNLSASRPQDRQFILSSKKLLLSDSGFYLCAWSRDRALLRETQYFGPGTRLLVL.

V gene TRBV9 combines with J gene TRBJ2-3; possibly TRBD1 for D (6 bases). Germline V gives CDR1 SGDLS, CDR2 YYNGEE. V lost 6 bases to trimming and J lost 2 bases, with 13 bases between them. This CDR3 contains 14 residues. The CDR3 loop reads CASNRDKYTDTQYF. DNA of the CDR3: TGTGCCAGCAACCGGGACAAATACACAGATACGCAGTATTTT.

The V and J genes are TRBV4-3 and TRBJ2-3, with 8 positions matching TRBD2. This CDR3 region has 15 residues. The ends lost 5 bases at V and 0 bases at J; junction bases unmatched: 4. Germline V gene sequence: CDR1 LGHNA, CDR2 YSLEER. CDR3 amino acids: CASSAAGVSTDTQYF. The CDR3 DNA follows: TGCGCCAGCAGCGCAGCGGGGGTTAGCACAGATACGCAGTATTTT.

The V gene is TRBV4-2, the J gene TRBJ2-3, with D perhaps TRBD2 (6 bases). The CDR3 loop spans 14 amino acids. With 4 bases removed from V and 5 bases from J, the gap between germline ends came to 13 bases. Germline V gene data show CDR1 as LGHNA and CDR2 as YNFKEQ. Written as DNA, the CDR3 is TGTGCCAGCAGCCCCGGAGGGCCGGGAGATACGCAGTATTTT. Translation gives CASSPGGPGDTQYF.

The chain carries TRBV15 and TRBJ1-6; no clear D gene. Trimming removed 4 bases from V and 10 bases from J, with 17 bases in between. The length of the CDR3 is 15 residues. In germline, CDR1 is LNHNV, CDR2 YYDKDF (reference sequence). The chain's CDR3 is CATSTQDRPGSPLHF. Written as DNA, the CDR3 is TGTGCCACCAGCACCCAGGACCGTCCGGGATCACCCCTCCACTTT.

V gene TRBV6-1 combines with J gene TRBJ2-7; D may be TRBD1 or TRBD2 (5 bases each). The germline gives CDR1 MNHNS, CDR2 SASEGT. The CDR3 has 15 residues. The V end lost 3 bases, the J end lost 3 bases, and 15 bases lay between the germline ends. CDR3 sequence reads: CASSEVPGRVYEQYV. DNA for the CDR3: TGTGCCAGCAGTGAGGTCCCGGGACGGGTCTACGAGCAGTACGTC.

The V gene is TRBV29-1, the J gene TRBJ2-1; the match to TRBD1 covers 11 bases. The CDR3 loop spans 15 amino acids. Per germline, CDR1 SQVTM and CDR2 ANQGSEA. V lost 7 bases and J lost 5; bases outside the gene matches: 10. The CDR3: CSADPGQGGDNEQFF. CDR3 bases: TGCAGCGCGGACCCGGGACAGGGGGGCGACAATGAGCAGTTCTTC.

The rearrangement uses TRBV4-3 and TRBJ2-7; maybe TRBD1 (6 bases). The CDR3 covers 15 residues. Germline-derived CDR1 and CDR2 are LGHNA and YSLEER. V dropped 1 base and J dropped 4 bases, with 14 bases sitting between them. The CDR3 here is CASSQVQGSVYEQYF. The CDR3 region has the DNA TGCGCCAGCAGCCAAGTGCAGGGGTCGGTTTACGAGCAGTACTTC.

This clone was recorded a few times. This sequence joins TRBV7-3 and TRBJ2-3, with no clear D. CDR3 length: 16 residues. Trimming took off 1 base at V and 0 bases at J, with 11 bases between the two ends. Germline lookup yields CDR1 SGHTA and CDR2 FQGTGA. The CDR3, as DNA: TGTGCCAGCAGCTTAAGGTCCCAAACTAGCACAGATACGCAGTATTTT. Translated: CASSLRSQTSTDTQYF.

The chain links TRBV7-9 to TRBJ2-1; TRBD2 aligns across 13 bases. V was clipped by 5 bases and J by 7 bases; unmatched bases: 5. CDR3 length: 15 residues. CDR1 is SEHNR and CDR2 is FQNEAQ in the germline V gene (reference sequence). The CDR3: CASSPTSGRPNEQFF. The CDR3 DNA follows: TGTGCCAGCAGCCCGACTAGCGGGAGGCCTAATGAGCAGTTCTTC.

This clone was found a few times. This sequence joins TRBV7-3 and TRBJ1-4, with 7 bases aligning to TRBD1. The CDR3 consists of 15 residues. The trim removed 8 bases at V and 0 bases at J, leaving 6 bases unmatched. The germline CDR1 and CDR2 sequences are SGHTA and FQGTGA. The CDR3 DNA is TGTGCCAGCGGACCAACAGGGGCAACTAATGAAAAACTGTTTTTT. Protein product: CASGPTGATNEKLFF. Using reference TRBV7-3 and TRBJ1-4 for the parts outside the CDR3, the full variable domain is GAGVSQTPSNKVTEKGKYVELRCDPISGHTALYWYRQSLGQGPEFLIYFQGTGAADDSGLPNDRFFAVRPEGSVSTLKIQRTERGDSAVYLCASGPTGATNEKLFFGSGTQLSVL.

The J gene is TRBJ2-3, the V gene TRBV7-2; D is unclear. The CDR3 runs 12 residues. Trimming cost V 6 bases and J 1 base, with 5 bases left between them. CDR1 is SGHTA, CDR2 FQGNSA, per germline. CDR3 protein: CASRHRTDTQYF. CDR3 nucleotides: TGTGCCAGCAGACACCGCACAGATACGCAGTATTTT.

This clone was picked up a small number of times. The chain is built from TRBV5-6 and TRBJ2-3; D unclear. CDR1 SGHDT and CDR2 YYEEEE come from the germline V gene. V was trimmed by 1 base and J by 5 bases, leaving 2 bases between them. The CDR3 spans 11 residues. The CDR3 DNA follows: TGTGCCAGCAGCTTGATAGATACGCAGTATTTT. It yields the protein CASSLIDTQYF.

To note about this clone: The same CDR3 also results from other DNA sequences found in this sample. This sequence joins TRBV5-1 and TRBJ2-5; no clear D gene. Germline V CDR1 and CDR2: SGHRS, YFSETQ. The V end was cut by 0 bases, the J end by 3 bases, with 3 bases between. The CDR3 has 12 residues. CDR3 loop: CASSLEEETQYF. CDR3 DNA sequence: TGCGCCAGCAGCTTGGAAGAAGAGACCCAGTACTTC.

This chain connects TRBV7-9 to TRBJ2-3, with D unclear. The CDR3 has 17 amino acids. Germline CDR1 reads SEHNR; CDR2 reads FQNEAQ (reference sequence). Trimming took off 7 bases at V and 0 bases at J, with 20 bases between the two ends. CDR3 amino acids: CASKKGRADSSTDTQYF. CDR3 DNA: TGTGCCAGCAAGAAGGGTCGGGCTGATTCTAGCACAGATACGCAGTATTTT.

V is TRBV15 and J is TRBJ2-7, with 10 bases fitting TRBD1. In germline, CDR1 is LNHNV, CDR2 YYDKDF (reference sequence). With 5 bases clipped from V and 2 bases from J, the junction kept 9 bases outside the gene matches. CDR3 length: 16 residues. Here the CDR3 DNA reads TGTGCCACCAGCCTACATATTGGGACAGGGGCCTACGAGCAGTACTTC. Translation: CATSLHIGTGAYEQYF.